Below are 2 T cell receptor beta chains sequenced from a single sample in a study of graft-versus-host responses after intestinal transplantation. No antigen has been assigned to these receptors. Produced via immunoSEQ multiplex PCR; TCRdb's table is partial and in-frame only. Of approximately 130,000 clones listed, around nine tenths are singletons. The source material was unstimulated CD4+ T cells sorted from spleen or lymph node cells, sampled before intestinal transplant. The receptors come from a human donor who received an intestinal transplant.

The chain links TRBV10-3 to TRBJ1-3; 7 positions match TRBD1. Trimming removed 8 bases from V and 1 base from J; junction bases left unmatched: 5. The CDR3 totals 14 residues. Per the germline V gene, CDR1 is ENHRY and CDR2 is SYGVKD. The CDR3 DNA reads TGTGCCATCGACAGGGATCTGTCTGGAAACACCATATATTTT. Translating it yields CAIDRDLSGNTIYF.

This chain uses TRBV5-4 with TRBJ2-7; weak D call: TRBD1 (6 bases). The CDR3 extends over 13 amino acids. V shed 4 bases and J shed 3 bases, with 11 bases lying between them. Germline-derived CDR1 and CDR2 are SGHNT and YYREEE (reference sequence). The CDR3 loop reads CASSPGQFYEQYF. The CDR3 DNA reads as TGTGCCAGCAGCCCAGGACAGTTCTACGAGCAGTACTTC.